The 23 T cell receptor beta chains below were found in one sample sequenced in a study of blood T cells in healthy people across ages. Next came a second PCR, run for about 6 to 12 cycles, which used a sample-barcoded 5' primer along with a J-beta primer mix. TCRdb reanalysed the 5' RACE reads using MiXCR and keeps one entry per CDR3 protein. The sample yields approximately 800,000 distinct CDR3 sequences, about half seen once. The sample was blood. The receptors come from an older man in good health.

This clonotype was detected a few times. The rearrangement uses TRBV20-1 and TRBJ2-1; D is perhaps TRBD1 (5 bases). The CDR3 is made up of 14 amino acids. The germline V and J ends were trimmed by 5 bases and 6 bases, with 17 bases remaining between them. From germline, CDR1 is DFQATT and CDR2 SNEGSKA (reference sequence). The CDR3 DNA is TGCAGTGCTCCCGCTGGGGCCACGCCCAATGAGCAGTTCTTC. Translated, it gives CSAPAGATPNEQFF.

CDR3 protein: CSARVVTEQYF. In nucleotides, the CDR3 is TGCAGTGCTAGAGTAGTTACCGAGCAGTACTTC. This rearrangement joins TRBV20-1 to TRBJ2-5; D unclear. TRBJ2-7 explains the end of the DNA better; the J call may be wrong. Germline V gene lookup returns CDR1 DFQATT and CDR2 SNEGSKA (reference sequence). The CDR3 totals 11 residues.

The chain uses TRBV12-3 or TRBV12-4 and TRBJ1-2; D call uncertain. Trimming left V 6 bases short and J 0 bases short, with 8 bases between. The CDR3 is 13 amino acids. CDR3 DNA sequence: TGTGCCAGCAGCGTACAAACTAACTATGGCTACACCTTC. Residues: CASSVQTNYGYTF.

CDR3 amino acids: CASSSSSGSPDTQYF. The CDR3 region has the DNA TGTGCCAGCAGTTCATCAAGCGGGAGCCCAGATACGCAGTATTTT. The rearrangement uses TRBV28 and TRBJ2-3; 8 bases map to TRBD2. This CDR3 is built from 15 residues. J gave up 4 bases and V 4 bases, and 7 bases lay outside the gene matches. Germline-derived CDR1 and CDR2 are MDHEN and SYDVKM. The variable domain in full, completed from reference TRBV28 and TRBJ2-3, reads DVKVTQSSRYLVKRTGEKVFLECVQDMDHENMFWYRQDPGLGLRLIYFSYDVKMKEKGDIPEGYSVSREKKERFSLILESASTNQTSMYLCASSSSSGSPDTQYFGPGTRLTVL.

The sample holds a few counts of this clonotype. The chain has TRBV5-1 and TRBJ2-1, with TRBD2 identical over 8 bases. Germline trimming cut 2 bases from V and 6 bases from J; bases unmatched to any gene: 7. CDR1 and CDR2 from the germline V gene are SGHRS and YFSETQ. CDR3 length: 15 residues. CDR3 DNA: TGCGCCAGCAGCTTAGATCAGCGGGAGTTCAATGAGCAGTTCTTC. Protein sequence: CASSLDQREFNEQFF. Looking up the rest from reference TRBV5-1 and TRBJ2-1 gives the full variable domain: KAGVTQTPRYLIKTRGQQVTLSCSPISGHRSVSWYQQTPGQGLQFLFEYFSETQRNKGNFPGRFSGRQFSNSRSEMNVSTLELGDSALYLCASSLDQREFNEQFFGPGTRLTVL.

This clonotype turned up a few times. This CDR3 reads CSATSLAGYNEQFF. DNA for the CDR3: TGCAGTGCTACGAGCCTAGCGGGATACAATGAGCAGTTCTTC. The chain employs TRBV20-1 and TRBJ2-1; 9 bases map to TRBD2. The J segment lost 4 bases and the V segment lost 4 bases, leaving 5 bases of the junction unmatched. This CDR3 is built from 14 residues. In germline, CDR1 is DFQATT, CDR2 SNEGSKA (reference sequence).

The V and J genes are TRBV20-1 and TRBJ2-3, with 8 bases that match TRBD2. The CDR3 runs 16 residues. V was clipped by 5 bases and J by 0 bases; unmatched bases: 10. The germline V gene encodes CDR1 DFQATT and CDR2 SNEGSKA (reference sequence). Written as DNA, the CDR3 is TGCAGTGCTCCCAACCGTGCGGGAGGTAGCACAGATACGCAGTATTTT. Its protein product is CSAPNRAGGSTDTQYF.

J is TRBJ2-1 and V is TRBV7-2; TRBD2 matches 11 bases. The germline CDR1 and CDR2 sequences are SGHTA and FQGNSA. The CDR3 totals 16 residues. V trimming: 4 bases; J trimming: 5 bases; junction bases outside the gene matches: 7. CDR3 protein: CASSSAGTSGHNEQFF. The CDR3 DNA reads as TGTGCCAGCAGCTCCGCCGGGACTAGCGGACACAATGAGCAGTTCTTC.

This clonotype has more than one count but fewer than ten. CDR3 in DNA: TGTGCCAGCAGCTTTGGCACTTCGAACAATGAGCAGTTCTTC. This translates into CASSFGTSNNEQFF. The chain carries TRBV7-2 and TRBJ2-1; D is unclear. Trimming took 3 bases from V and 5 from J, leaving 11 bases between them. This CDR3 spans 14 amino acids. Germline V gene data show CDR1 as SGHTA and CDR2 as FQGNSA.

This clonotype has just a few counts. V usage is TRBV28 and J usage is TRBJ2-1, with 9 bases fitting TRBD2. J gave up 1 base and V 7 bases, and 5 bases lay outside the gene matches. CDR1 is MDHEN, CDR2 SYDVKM, per germline. This CDR3 has 15 amino acids. The CDR3 reads CASNPLAGSYNEQFF. CDR3 bases: TGTGCCAGCAACCCTCTAGCGGGGTCCTACAATGAGCAGTTCTTC.

This clonotype was found a few times. This chain connects TRBV4-2 to TRBJ1-5; no reliable D call. The CDR3 runs to 15 residues. In germline, CDR1 is LGHNA, CDR2 YNFKEQ. V lost 1 base to trimming and J lost 5 bases, with 12 bases between them. This CDR3 is CASSQVGQSYQPQHF. CDR3 nucleotide sequence: TGTGCCAGCAGCCAAGTGGGCCAGTCATATCAGCCCCAGCATTTT.

The chain recombines TRBV29-1 with TRBJ2-5; D call uncertain. The last part of the DNA fits TRBJ2-7 better; the J call may be wrong. The CDR3 sequence is 13 residues long. Per germline, CDR1 SQVTM and CDR2 ANQGSEA. CDR3 amino acids: CSVEEGRSYEQYF. For the CDR3, the DNA is TGCAGCGTTGAAGAGGGAAGGTCCTACGAGCAGTACTTC.

The V gene is TRBV20-1, the J gene TRBJ2-1, with D maybe TRBD2 (5 bases). V was trimmed by 7 bases and J by 7 bases, leaving 14 bases between them. The germline CDR1 and CDR2 sequences are DFQATT and SNEGSKA (reference sequence). The CDR3 sequence is 12 residues long. CDR3: CSESEGSNEQFF. The CDR3 DNA sequence: TGCAGTGAGTCAGAGGGCTCGAATGAGCAGTTCTTC.

This chain uses TRBV20-1 with TRBJ2-7; 7 bases line up with TRBD2. The V and J ends lost 3 bases and 4 bases, in that order; junction bases with no gene match: 9. The CDR3 loop spans 14 amino acids. Germline V gene data show CDR1 as DFQATT and CDR2 as SNEGSKA (reference sequence). The CDR3 sequence: CSARGGRAWYEQYF. In DNA form, the CDR3 reads TGCAGTGCTAGGGGGGGGAGGGCCTGGTACGAGCAGTACTTC.

As to this clonotype: With a much larger clone just one base away, this may be a read error. V is TRBV12-3 or TRBV12-4 and J is TRBJ2-3; tentative D call: TRBD2 (6 bases). This CDR3 is built from 13 residues. CDR3 nucleotides: TGTGCCAGCCAGGCGGGGTCCACAGGTACGCAGTATTTT. Translation: CASQAGSTGTQYF.

The V call is TRBV29-1, the J call TRBJ2-5; tentatively, D is TRBD1 (6 bases). CDR1 and CDR2 (germline): SQVTM, ANQGSEA. There are 14 residues in the CDR3. V gave up 4 bases and J gave up 2 bases, with 14 bases separating them. The CDR3 sequence: CSVGRPQGQETQYF. The CDR3 bases are TGCAGCGTTGGTCGTCCTCAGGGGCAAGAGACCCAGTACTTC.

This chain uses TRBV11-1 with TRBJ1-1; D gene unclear. CDR1 and CDR2 from the germline V gene are SGHAT and FQDESV (reference sequence). V lost 0 bases and J lost 6, with 23 bases in between. The CDR3 is made up of 18 amino acids. CDR3 DNA: TGTGCCAGCAGCTTAGCTCGAACAGACCAAAGTCCAGTCCCTGAAGCTTTCTTT. This encodes CASSLARTDQSPVPEAFF.

This clonotype has just a few counts. The chain combines TRBV5-1 with TRBJ2-5; D is possibly TRBD1 (5 bases). Trimming took off 0 bases at V and 5 bases at J, with 14 bases between the two ends. Germline V gene sequence: CDR1 SGHRS, CDR2 YFSETQ. The CDR3 covers 15 residues. In DNA, the CDR3 is TGCGCCAGCAGCTTGGCCGTGACAGATGGTGAGACCCAGTACTTC. It codes for CASSLAVTDGETQYF. The full variable domain, its missing parts supplied by reference TRBV5-1 and TRBJ2-5, is KAGVTQTPRYLIKTRGQQVTLSCSPISGHRSVSWYQQTPGQGLQFLFEYFSETQRNKGNFPGRFSGRQFSNSRSEMNVSTLELGDSALYLCASSLAVTDGETQYFGPGTRLLVL.

The gene calls are TRBV9 and TRBJ2-7, with D tentatively TRBD2 (6 bases). V lost 4 bases and J 6 bases, leaving 23 bases between the germline ends. CDR3 length: 16 amino acids. The germline V gene encodes CDR1 SGDLS and CDR2 YYNGEE. The CDR3 DNA reads TGTGCCAGCAGCCCTCGACTAGAGGTCCCACCCTGCGAGCAGTACTTC. Amino acids: CASSPRLEVPPCEQYF.

This clonotype was picked up a small number of times. This chain joins TRBV24-1 and TRBJ1-2; D is unresolved. The CDR3 runs 12 residues. Per the germline V gene, CDR1 is KGHDR and CDR2 is SFDVKD. The V gene lost 4 bases and the J gene lost 8 bases, with 10 bases spanning the gap. The CDR3, as DNA: TGTGCCACCAGTGACCCGGATCTGGGCTACACCTTC. Amino acid sequence: CATSDPDLGYTF.

The CDR3 region is CASSYGGGAGEETQYF. In nucleotides, the CDR3 is TGTGCCAGCAGTTACGGCGGCGGGGCGGGAGAAGAGACCCAGTACTTC. This chain links TRBV6-2 or TRBV6-3 with TRBJ2-5; 7 positions agree with TRBD2. The CDR3 runs to 16 residues. Germline loops: CDR1 MNHEY, CDR2 SVGEGT. After removal of 2 bases from V and 3 bases from J, the junction contained 9 bases not matched to a gene.

This chain links TRBV27 with TRBJ2-5, with D possibly being TRBD1 (6 bases). Germline V lookup: CDR1 MNHEY, CDR2 SMNVEV (reference sequence). Trimming removed 2 bases at V and 4 bases at J, with 11 bases between. The length of the CDR3 is 14 residues. CDR3 sequence (DNA): TGTGCCAGCAGTTTACAGGGGTCTTCAGAGACCCAGTACTTC. It is translated as CASSLQGSSETQYF.

V is TRBV15 and J is TRBJ2-1; D unclear. Germline V gene lookup returns CDR1 LNHNV and CDR2 YYDKDF (reference sequence). Trimming removed 0 bases from V and 1 base from J, with 13 bases in between. The CDR3 length is 17 residues. The CDR3 reads CATSRDALRNSYNEQFF. CDR3 nucleotide sequence: TGTGCCACCAGCAGAGATGCTCTCCGCAATTCCTACAATGAGCAGTTCTTC.